The present T cell receptor (beta chain) was sequenced within a study of CD8 T cells in ankylosing spondylitis. This clonotype was counted ten times or more. The antigen is unknown. Making the TCR beta libraries involved quantitative 5'-RACE with molecular barcodes. MiXCR was run by TCRdb on the 5' RACE reads, yielding one entry per CDR3 protein. The data show nearly 350,000 distinct CDR3 sequences, about 14% seen once. Study-wide findings and caveats: A TCR beta motif made of about eight highly homologous variants seemed typical of ankylosing spondylitis blood. Earlier work had already found some motif variants in reactive arthritis synovial fluid and blood.

From germline, CDR1 is SGHKS and CDR2 YYEKEE (reference sequence). This CDR3 has 13 residues. V dropped 0 bases and J dropped 7 bases, with 8 bases sitting between them. The source material was blood, either unsorted or a sorted T cell fraction (not recorded which). The source of this sequence is a male donor with ankylosing spondylitis or in good health (not recorded which). The chain is built from TRBV5-5 and TRBJ1-5; D perhaps matches TRBD1 (5 bases). The CDR3 loop is CASSLAGIQPQHF. The CDR3 bases are TGTGCCAGCAGCTTGGCAGGGATCCAGCCCCAGCATTTT.